This TCR beta chain is drawn from a study of shared clonotypes between healthy human individuals. Study-level points and caveats: How much donors shared clonotypes was expected to be affected by sequencing depth.

Turning to this clone: Its cognate antigen is unknown.

Nashville, Tennessee was home to all donors, each a Caucasian adult. Here immunoSEQ multiplex PCR was the method, and the copy in TCRdb shows in-frame clones only, minus some. The sample contains roughly 510,000 clones, about 75% of which appear only once. V was shortened by 4 bases and J by 2 bases, with 19 bases between the two germline ends. The germline V gene has CDR1 MDHEN and CDR2 SYDVKM. The CDR3 loop spans 17 amino acids. The sample consisted of PBMCs. The J gene is TRBJ2-3, the V gene TRBV28, with a weak D call TRBD1 (7 bases). The clonotype comes from a woman in her forties in good health. Some clones in this sample may be carry-over from other donors' samples. This chain's CDR3 is CASSSAGGQPVTDTQYF. The CDR3 nucleotides are TGTGCCAGCAGTTCAGCCGGGGGACAGCCCGTCACAGATACGCAGTATTTT.